A single sample is the source of the 4 T cell receptor beta chains below, sequenced in a study of blood T cell repertoires in COVID-19. Produced via immunoSEQ multiplex PCR; TCRdb's table is partial and in-frame only. The sample has roughly 120,000 clones, less than 90% seen once. Input material: peripheral blood. These receptors were collected from a man between 65 and 80 years old with acute or convalescent COVID-19.

This chain uses TRBV5-8 with TRBJ2-7; D not resolved. Germline assignment: CDR1 SGHTS and CDR2 YDEGEE. CDR3 length equals 14 residues. The V end lost 0 bases, the J end lost 2 bases, and 9 bases lay between the germline ends. The CDR3 DNA reads TGTGCCAGCAGCTTGGCACCCGCGACCTACGAGCAGTACTTC. This translates into CASSLAPATYEQYF.

The table lists this clone with a few counts. The CDR3 DNA is TGTGCCAGCTCCCGACAGGGCCCGAACACCGGGGAGCTGTTTTTT. Amino acids: CASSRQGPNTGELFF. This rearrangement joins TRBV2 to TRBJ2-2; 7 bases fit TRBD1. CDR1 is SNHLY and CDR2 is FYNNEI in the germline V gene. This CDR3 region has 15 residues. Trimming removed 8 bases from V and 0 bases from J; junction bases left unmatched: 6. Combining the CDR3 with reference TRBV2 and TRBJ2-2 gives the whole variable domain EPEVTQTPSHQVTQMGQEVILRCVPISNHLYFYWYRQILGQKVEFLVSFYNNEISEKSEIFDDQFSVERPDGSNFTLKIRSTKLEDSAMYFCASSRQGPNTGELFFGEGSRLTVL.

The rearrangement uses TRBV10-2 and TRBJ1-1, with a possible D match to TRBD1 (6 bases). CDR1 WSHSY and CDR2 SAAADI come from the germline V gene. V lost 2 bases, J lost 5 bases, and 18 bases lay in between. The CDR3 is made up of 16 amino acids. The CDR3 protein is CASSETGRGLGTEAFF. The CDR3 DNA sequence: TGCGCCAGCAGTGAGACAGGGAGGGGATTGGGGACTGAAGCTTTCTTT.

The chain is built from TRBV29-1 and TRBJ2-3; possibly TRBD2 for D (5 bases). The germline CDR1 and CDR2 sequences are SQVTM and ANQGSEA. This CDR3 contains 13 residues. V lost 5 bases to trimming and J lost 1 base, with 10 bases between them. The CDR3 sequence is CSVRGVGTDTQYF. The CDR3 DNA is TGCAGCGTTCGGGGAGTGGGCACAGATACGCAGTATTTT.